Below are 27 T cell receptor beta chains sequenced from a single sample in a study of T cell clonality in common variable immunodeficiency. Using immunoSEQ multiplex PCR, the repertoire was profiled, and TCRdb retains in-frame clones only, with some absent. The table lists more than 65,000 clones, with no singletons. The sample taken for sequencing was peripheral blood mononuclear cells. These receptors all come from a person aged 18 to 70 in good health.

In this sample, this clone turned up many times. The read terminates 3 residues before the CDR3 end, so the remaining end is supplied by the germline J gene. This chain joins TRBV7-2 and TRBJ2-3, with a weak D call TRBD2 (5 bases). The V gene's germline CDR1 is SGHTA and CDR2 FQGNSA. V shed 5 bases and J shed 1 base, with 10 bases lying between them. The CDR3 runs to 14 residues. The sequenced CDR3 bases are TGTGCCAGCAGCCGGTCTAGCCGCACAGATACG. Its protein is CASSRSSRTDT. The whole CDR3 protein reads CASSRSSRTDTQYF.

The sample holds many counts of this clone. The observed sequence ends 3 residues before the CDR3 terminus, with the missing tail filled in from the germline J gene. The chain is built from TRBV5-1 and TRBJ1-6, with D perhaps TRBD1 (6 bases). Trimming stripped 3 bases from V and 5 bases from J, with 18 bases between. CDR1 and CDR2 (germline): SGHRS, YFSETQ. This CDR3 contains 17 residues. The DNA read from the CDR3 is TGCGCCAGCAGCTCATCGGGAGGAACAGGGAATAATTCACCC. Protein sequence: CASSSSGGTGNNSP. The CDR3, in full, reads CASSSSGGTGNNSPLHF.

This clone was counted many times. The CDR3 spells CAWRAQETQYF. The covered CDR3 bases are TGTGCCTGGAGAGCACAAGAGACC. V usage is TRBV30 and J usage is TRBJ2-5; D gene uncertain. The read gets to within 3 residues of the CDR3 end, and the germline J gene fills in the rest. V gave up 3 bases and J gave up 2 bases, with 4 bases separating them. The germline gives CDR1 GTSNPN, CDR2 SVGIG (reference sequence). CDR3 size: 11 residues.

This clone showed up many times. Coverage ceases 3 residues before the CDR3 finishes, and the germline J gene fills in the end. This chain connects TRBV11-2 to TRBJ2-7; D is unclear. Trimming left V 5 bases short and J 3 bases short, with 17 bases between. CDR1 is SGHAT and CDR2 is FQNNGV in the germline V gene. The CDR3 totals 15 residues. The sequenced CDR3 bases are TGTGCCAGCAGCCTATCTGCGACACCCTTCTACGAG. It yields the protein CASSLSATPFYE. The full CDR3 sequence reads CASSLSATPFYEQYF. Complete variable domain (other parts from reference TRBV11-2 and TRBJ2-7): EAGVAQSPRYKIIEKRQSVAFWCNPISGHATLYWYQQILGQGPKLLIQFQNNGVVDDSQLPKDRFSAERLKGVDSTLKIQPAKLEDSAVYLCASSLSATPFYEQYFGPGTRLTVT.

In this sample, this clone turned up many times. The sequence runs out 3 residues before the end of the CDR3; the remainder is reconstructed from the germline J gene. The V gene is TRBV4-1, the J gene TRBJ2-2; a possible D gene is TRBD1 (7 bases). The V end was cut by 6 bases, the J end by 8 bases, with 19 bases between. Per germline, CDR1 MGHRA and CDR2 YSYEKL. CDR3 length: 15 residues. The CDR3 bases that were read are TGCGCCAGCAGTCCCCATGGGGGGACAGCTGGGGAG. Residues: CASSPHGGTAGE. The full CDR3 protein is CASSPHGGTAGELFF.

This clone was found many times. The sequenced fragment ends 3 residues before the CDR3 boundary, so the rest is inferred from the germline J gene. The rearrangement joins TRBV27 to TRBJ1-1; 7 bases agree with TRBD1. After removal of 3 bases from V and 7 bases from J, the junction contained 8 bases not matched to a gene. From germline, CDR1 is MNHEY and CDR2 SMNVEV (reference sequence). The CDR3 loop spans 14 amino acids. CDR3 DNA, as far as it was read: TGTGCCAGCAGTTTCGACAGGGTAAACCATGAA. It is translated as CASSFDRVNHE. The full CDR3 sequence reads CASSFDRVNHEAFF.

The sample holds many counts of this clone. The read is 3 residues too short to cover the CDR3 end, so that end is filled in from the germline J gene. The chain joins TRBV10-3 to TRBJ2-3, with a possible D match to TRBD2 (5 bases). CDR1 is ENHRY and CDR2 is SYGVKD in the germline V gene. Deletions cut 6 bases from V and 2 bases from J, with 9 bases between. This CDR3 comprises 13 residues. The CDR3 is CAISLGDTDTQYF. Incomplete CDR3 DNA: TGTGCCATCAGCCTCGGGGACACAGATACG.

Many counts were recorded for this clone. The chain's CDR3 is CAFGGSNTGELFF. The CDR3 bases that were read are TGTGCCTTCGGAGGGTCCAACACCGGGGAG. The rearrangement joins TRBV28 to TRBJ2-2, with D possibly being TRBD2 (6 bases). The DNA ends 3 residues before the CDR3 does, and the rest of the CDR3 is filled in from the germline J gene. Looked up from germline, CDR1 is MDHEN and CDR2 is SYDVKM. The V end lost 11 bases, the J end lost 2 bases, and 12 bases lay between the germline ends. This CDR3 contains 13 residues. Together with reference TRBV28 and TRBJ2-2, the CDR3 gives the full variable domain: DVKVTQSSRYLVKRTGEKVFLECVQDMDHENMFWYRQDPGLGLRLIYFSYDVKMKEKGDIPEGYSVSREKKERFSLILESASTNQTSMYLCAFGGSNTGELFFGEGSRLTVL.

This clone has a count of ten or more. The read ends 3 residues early relative to the CDR3; the germline J gene fills the gap. This chain uses TRBV5-1 with TRBJ2-3; 7 bases line up with TRBD1. V lost 2 bases, J lost 0 bases, and 3 bases stayed unmatched. There are 15 residues in the CDR3. Germline V lookup: CDR1 SGHRS, CDR2 YFSETQ. CDR3 DNA (partial): TGCGCCAGCAGCTTACAACAGGGGAGCACAGATACG. This encodes CASSLQQGSTDT. The whole CDR3 protein is CASSLQQGSTDTQYF.

This clone was observed many times. The read halts 3 residues ahead of the CDR3 end, with the missing end drawn from the germline J gene. The chain couples TRBV20-1 to TRBJ2-3; 11 nucleotides match TRBD2. Unmatched junction bases numbered 17, after V lost 6 bases and J lost 3 bases. CDR1 DFQATT and CDR2 SNEGSKA come from the germline V gene (reference sequence). The CDR3 consists of 18 residues. The DNA read from the CDR3 is TGCAGTGCCAAGTTTTGGGTTCTTACTAGCGGGAGAACAGATACG. Translation: CSAKFWVLTSGRTDT. The full CDR3 protein is CSAKFWVLTSGRTDTQYF.

Details on this clone: The junction departs from the called germline gene at one end, perhaps through a read error. The CDR3 reads CAGSPAVSDAQYF. The DNA read from the CDR3 is TGTGCCGGCTCACCAGCGGTATCAGATGCG. The J gene is TRBJ2-3, the V gene TRBV18; a possible D gene is TRBD2 (5 bases). The read terminates 3 residues ahead of where the CDR3 ends, so the germline J gene completes it. This CDR3 contains 13 residues. CDR1 and CDR2 from the germline V gene are KGHSH and LQKENI.

Ten or more counts support this clone. Mismatch with germline at one junction end may stem from a read error. The read ends 3 residues shy of where the CDR3 ends; the end is completed using the germline J gene. This chain uses TRBV4-2 with TRBJ1-1; D possibly corresponds to TRBD1 (6 bases). The CDR3 sequence is 18 residues long. Per the germline V gene, CDR1 is LGHNA and CDR2 is YNFKEQ. Here the CDR3 reads CASSQGVKGQILNTEAFF. The DNA read from the CDR3 is TGCGCCAGCAGCCAAGGGGTCAAGGGACAAATTTTGAACACTGAA.

There are a few counts of this clone. Coverage ceases 3 residues before the CDR3 finishes, and the germline J gene fills in the end. The chain couples TRBV30 to TRBJ2-4; D is perhaps TRBD1 or TRBD2 (6 bases each). The germline CDR1 and CDR2 sequences are GTSNPN and SVGIG (reference sequence). The CDR3 runs to 15 residues. The CDR3 bases that were read are TGTGCCTGGATGGAGGGGGAGCAGGAGGCCTATGGT. Its protein is CAWMEGEQEAYG. Given in full, the CDR3 is CAWMEGEQEAYGQYF.

This clone was picked up a small number of times. The DNA ends 3 residues before the CDR3 does, and the rest of the CDR3 is filled in from the germline J gene. The chain combines TRBV7-8 with TRBJ1-3; D ambiguous. Germline V gene lookup returns CDR1 SGHVS and CDR2 FQNEAQ. There are 15 residues in the CDR3. Trimming shortened V by 1 base and J by 7 bases, and 14 bases separated the two germline ends. The CDR3 sequence: CASSLEGPGGNTIYF. CDR3 bases read: TGTGCCAGCAGCTTAGAGGGCCCCGGTGGGAACACC.

This clone has ten or more counts. The read falls 3 residues short of the CDR3 end, and the missing part is taken from the germline J gene. The rearrangement joins TRBV6-2 or TRBV6-3 to TRBJ2-7; 10 bases match TRBD2. The CDR3 has 16 residues. Germline trimming cut 1 base from V and 0 bases from J; bases unmatched to any gene: 3. Germline CDR1 is MNHEY and CDR2 is SVGEGT. The CDR3 sequence is CASSYFSGRPSYEQYF. The covered CDR3 bases are TGTGCCAGCAGTTACTTTAGCGGGAGGCCCTCCTACGAG.

This clone was picked up many times. The read ends 3 residues shy of where the CDR3 ends; the end is completed using the germline J gene. V gene TRBV20-1 combines with J gene TRBJ2-1; 9 nucleotides line up with TRBD2. Unmatched junction bases numbered 7, after V lost 3 bases and J lost 7 bases. This CDR3 has 14 amino acids. Germline loops: CDR1 DFQATT, CDR2 SNEGSKA (reference sequence). The CDR3 DNA, read in part, is TGCAGTGCTAGGTGGCTAGCGGGAAGGAATGAG. This gives the protein CSARWLAGRNE. The whole CDR3 is CSARWLAGRNEQFF.

This clone was found many times. The CDR3 end falls 3 residues outside the read, so it is completed with the germline J gene. The chain couples TRBV7-6 to TRBJ2-7, with D unclear. The germline V gene has CDR1 SGHVS and CDR2 FNYEAQ. V was clipped by 2 bases and J by 5 bases, with 7 bases between them. The CDR3 sequence is 12 residues long. The CDR3 here is CASSLNDNEQYF. CDR3 DNA (partial): TGTGCCAGCAGCTTAAATGACAACGAG.

This clone was recorded a few times. The CDR3 end lies 3 residues beyond the end of the read and is filled in from the germline J gene. The chain employs TRBV6-2 or TRBV6-3 and TRBJ2-2; the D gene is possibly TRBD2 (6 bases). Per germline, CDR1 MNHEY and CDR2 SVGEGT. The germline V and J ends were trimmed by 6 bases and 7 bases, with 15 bases remaining between them. This CDR3 is 14 amino acids long. Partial CDR3 DNA: TGTGCCAGCAGGCCCCATTACGGGGGCGGGGAG. Residues: CASRPHYGGGE. From start to end, the CDR3 is CASRPHYGGGELFF.

Many counts were recorded for this clone. The read is 3 residues too short to cover the CDR3 end, so that end is filled in from the germline J gene. This sequence joins TRBV7-3 and TRBJ2-3; 7 bases align to TRBD2. The CDR3 has 15 residues. Germline values: CDR1 SGHTA, CDR2 FQGTGA. Trimming at V came to 5 bases and at J to 2 bases, leaving 7 bases not matched to a gene. CDR3 sequence reads: CASSPSGLLTDTQYF. The part of the CDR3 DNA that was read is TGTGCCAGCAGCCCGTCGGGACTACTCACAGATACG.

This clone was seen ten or more times. Read data end 3 residues before the CDR3 end; the end is taken from the germline J gene. The V call is TRBV5-1, the J call TRBJ2-1; no firm D call. This CDR3 comprises 11 residues. The ends were cut back, 2 bases at V and 7 bases at J, with 4 bases in the middle. Germline V CDR1 and CDR2: SGHRS, YFSETQ. CDR3 loop: CASSLTNEQFF. The sequenced part of the CDR3 DNA is TGCGCCAGCAGCTTAACAAATGAG.

This clone was counted ten times or more. CDR3 amino acids: CASSLDVTYEQYF. The sequenced CDR3 bases are TGTGCCAGCAGCTTAGACGTTACCTACGAG. The chain links TRBV11-2 to TRBJ2-7, with D unresolved. The read terminates 3 residues before the CDR3 end, so the remaining end is supplied by the germline J gene. Per germline, CDR1 SGHAT and CDR2 FQNNGV. The CDR3 loop spans 13 amino acids. The V gene lost 0 bases and the J gene lost 2 bases, with 5 bases spanning the gap.

Many counts were recorded for this clone. The CDR3 reads CASGSLAGPLSGANVLTF. The covered CDR3 bases are TGTGCCAGTGGAAGTCTAGCGGGGCCCCTCTCTGGGGCCAACGTC. The V and J genes are TRBV19 and TRBJ2-6; 9 nucleotides agree with TRBD2. The CDR3 end falls 3 residues outside the read, so it is completed with the germline J gene. CDR1 and CDR2 (germline): LNHDA, SQIVND (reference sequence). This CDR3 is 18 amino acids long. V shed 8 bases, J shed 0 bases, and the junction held 11 bases outside the gene matches.

The table lists this clone with many counts. The read is 3 residues too short to cover the CDR3 end, so that end is filled in from the germline J gene. The rearrangement joins TRBV7-9 to TRBJ1-4; 7 positions agree with TRBD1. In germline, CDR1 is SEHNR, CDR2 FQNEAQ (reference sequence). The CDR3 runs to 15 residues. V lost 3 bases, J lost 10 bases, and 11 bases stayed unmatched. CDR3 loop: CASSFGTDPTRKLFF. The covered CDR3 bases are TGTGCCAGCAGCTTCGGGACAGATCCTACCAGAAAA.

There are many counts of this clone. The CDR3 end is not reached by the read, which stops 3 residues before it; the germline J gene fills it in. The rearrangement joins TRBV7-9 to TRBJ1-1, with TRBD1 matching over 7 bases. The CDR3 length is 14 residues. J lost 3 bases, V lost 6 bases, and 7 bases had no gene match. The germline V gene has CDR1 SEHNR and CDR2 FQNEAQ (reference sequence). CDR3 DNA, as far as it was read: TGTGCCAGCAGATCCGACAGGGTGGACACTGAA. Residues: CASRSDRVDTE. The CDR3, in full, reads CASRSDRVDTEAFF.

With respect to this clone: The read halts 3 residues ahead of the CDR3 end, with the missing end drawn from the germline J gene. The chain links TRBV5-1 to TRBJ1-2; 10 nucleotides agree with TRBD1. The CDR3 consists of 15 residues. V trimming: 0 bases; J trimming: 7 bases; junction bases outside the gene matches: 6. In germline, CDR1 is SGHRS, CDR2 YFSETQ. The CDR3 sequence is CASSLAATGGSGYTF. The sequenced CDR3 bases are TGCGCCAGCAGCTTGGCAGCGACAGGGGGCAGTGGC.

At least ten counts were recorded for this clone. The read comes to an end 3 residues before the CDR3 does, leaving the germline J gene to fill in the end. V usage is TRBV6-1 and J usage is TRBJ2-1; 8 nucleotides match TRBD2. With 2 bases clipped from V and 8 bases from J, the junction kept 17 bases outside the gene matches. Germline V gives CDR1 MNHNS, CDR2 SASEGT. The CDR3 extends over 18 amino acids. The CDR3 DNA, read in part, is TGTGCCAGCAGTGAACAGCCCCTAGCGGGCGGGGTACTGCATGAG. Translation: CASSEQPLAGGVLHE. The full-length CDR3 reads as CASSEQPLAGGVLHEQFF.

Concerning this clone: The read stops 3 residues short of the end of the CDR3; the missing end is completed from the germline J gene. The chain couples TRBV10-3 to TRBJ2-7, with D perhaps matching TRBD2 (6 bases). V was pared by 10 bases and J by 3 bases, with 16 bases between. Germline loops: CDR1 ENHRY, CDR2 SYGVKD. CDR3 size: 13 residues. Partial CDR3 DNA: TGTGCCACCCGGGGGACGGAGGACTACGAG. Its translation is CATRGTEDYE. The whole CDR3 sequence reads CATRGTEDYEQYF.